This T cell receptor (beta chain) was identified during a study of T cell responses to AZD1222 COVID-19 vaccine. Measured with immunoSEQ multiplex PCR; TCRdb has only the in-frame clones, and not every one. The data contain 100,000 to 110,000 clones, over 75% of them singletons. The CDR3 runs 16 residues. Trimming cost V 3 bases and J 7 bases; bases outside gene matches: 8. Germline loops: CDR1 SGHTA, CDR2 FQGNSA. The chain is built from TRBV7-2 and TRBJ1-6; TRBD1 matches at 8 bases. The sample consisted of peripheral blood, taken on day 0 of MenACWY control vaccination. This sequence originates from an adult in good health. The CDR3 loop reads CASSLNRGRGNSPLHF. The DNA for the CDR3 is TGTGCCAGCAGCTTGAACAGGGGGAGGGGAAATTCACCCCTCCACTTT.